The 5 T cell receptor beta chains reported below all come from one sample, sequenced in a study of shared clonotypes between healthy human individuals. The assay was immunoSEQ multiplex PCR, and TCRdb's table has in-frame clones only and misses some. The sample consists of roughly 1,100,000 clones, 65% to 75% of them appearing once. The sample comprised memory CD4+ T cells sorted from blood. Subset described: CD45RA-negative fraction. All receptors derive from a man younger than 35 in good health.

The V call is TRBV18, the J call TRBJ2-3; D gene ambiguous. The V gene's germline CDR1 is KGHSH and CDR2 LQKENI. CDR3 size: 14 residues. V was clipped by 0 bases and J by 1 base, with 5 bases between them. CDR3 in DNA: TGTGCCAGCTCACCACCGTGGCGCACAGATACGCAGTATTTT. Encoded protein: CASSPPWRTDTQYF.

This clone was seen a single time. J is TRBJ1-1 and V is TRBV5-1; 9 bases are a match to TRBD1. The V gene's germline CDR1 is SGHRS and CDR2 YFSETQ. V dropped 4 bases and J dropped 5; count of bases not matched to a gene: 6. The CDR3 loop spans 14 amino acids. CDR3 DNA: TGCGCCAGCAGCCAGGACAGGGGAAGTACTGAAGCTTTCTTT. This gives the protein CASSQDRGSTEAFF.

The chain couples TRBV29-1 to TRBJ2-3; D not certain. Per the germline V gene, CDR1 is SQVTM and CDR2 is ANQGSEA. This CDR3 is built from 13 residues. V lost 5 bases, J lost 1 base, and 10 bases lay in between. The CDR3 DNA is TGCAGCGTTCCCAGGCAGGGCACAGATACGCAGTATTTT. This translates into CSVPRQGTDTQYF.

In the case of this clone: The same CDR3 can be traced to other DNA sequences in this sample. The genes are TRBV19 and TRBJ2-7; D gene uncertain. CDR1 and CDR2 from the germline V gene are LNHDA and SQIVND (reference sequence). V was pared by 3 bases and J by 0 bases, with 9 bases between. CDR3 length: 14 amino acids. The CDR3 DNA reads TGTGCCAGTAGTATTGCCGGTAGCTCCTACGAGCAGTACTTC. It translates to CASSIAGSSYEQYF.

Remarks on this clone: Additional DNA sequences in this sample encode the identical CDR3. The chain is built from TRBV5-1 and TRBJ2-3; 7 bases map to TRBD2. J was trimmed by 4 bases and V by 1 base; bases with no gene match: 3. CDR3 length: 14 residues. Germline V gives CDR1 SGHRS, CDR2 YFSETQ. The CDR3 DNA reads as TGCGCCAGCAGCTTGAGTGGGGGGGCAGATACGCAGTATTTT. It is translated as CASSLSGGADTQYF.